The sequence of this T cell receptor beta chain was determined in a study of cytomegalovirus exposure and HLA in healthy donors. Study-wide findings and caveats: In a later analysis, a missense DCLRE1C variant was linked to TCR beta V- and J-gene trimming. In a later analysis, common viral pathogens appeared linked to several of the most significant clusters.

The study ran its PCR with 60 Vbeta and 13 Jbeta primers. Profiled with immunoSEQ multiplex PCR; TCRdb holds only in-frame clones, not every one. Among around 140,000 clones, approximately 90% were seen once, and the ten largest hold roughly 5%. This CDR3 has 16 residues. V was trimmed by 3 bases and J by 0 bases, leaving 13 bases between them. Germline CDR1 is SGHVS and CDR2 is FQNEAQ. This clone was recorded once. Its antigen is unknown. Sequenced sample: PBMCs. The chain joins TRBV7-8 to TRBJ2-3; D gene uncertain. The clonotype originates from a woman aged 25 to 39 in good health and CMV-seronegative. DNA for the CDR3: TGTGCCAGCAGCTTTGTCCCGGCGGCTAGCACAGATACGCAGTATTTT. This sequence encodes CASSFVPAASTDTQYF.